This paragraph covers one T cell receptor (beta chain) sequence. Its target antigen remains unknown. Base-call qualities are not available, and no considerably larger clone is one nucleotide away. V sheds 4 bases and J sheds 5 bases, leaving 6 bases between their ends. From cysteine to phenylalanine, the CDR3 is 11 amino acids long. Only the CDR3 region is kept as DNA, spanning 33 bases read in frame from base 1. CDR1 is given as DFQATT and CDR2 as SNEGSKA, both from the germline V gene (reference sequence). The time point label on this specimen signifies: blood from clinic visit 5 months post-surgery; TSC patient then seizure free. Surgery cases with the highest brain T cell transcript signatures were selected for TCR beta chain sequencing of brain tissue and, where available, blood. Prior to surgery, the patients had been treated with at least one anti-epileptic drug. TCR-sequenced patients were children with drug-resistant epilepsy due to tuberous sclerosis complex, focal cortical dysplasia, Rasmussen encephalitis or hemimegalencephaly. Bulk genomic DNA was isolated from unsorted brain tissue and whole blood using the Monarch genomic DNA purification kit.

The sample originates from a study of brain T cells in children with intractable seizures (dated by TCRdb to 2020 to 2022). Concerning the study at large: A NanoString immunology panel was first used to screen resected brain tissue from about 54 pediatric epilepsy surgery cases for immune gene transcripts. Among the 12 selected surgery cases, eight also had pre-surgery blood sequenced, leaving four with brain tissue only. What the authors observed across the whole study: The patients' HCMV serostatus was not known, and viral specificity was inferred solely from CDR3 sequence similarity. Because sequencing depth differed between pre- and post-surgery blood, the absence of clones from the pre-surgery sample may reflect undersampling.

TCR beta chain sequences were generated from genomic DNA using the immunoSEQ assay. In the original analysis: CDR3 sequences that did not begin with the conserved framework cysteine at position 104 were removed manually. Clonality was calculated as one minus the normalized Shannon's Diversity Index, with values ranging from 0 (maximal diversity) to 1 (oligoclonal). Chi-squared comparison-of-proportions tests were used to check whether the frequency of the same CDR3 differed between samples, for example brain versus blood. Public clonotypes were identified by searching immuneACCESS, and similarity to known antiviral clonotypes was assessed with the VDJdb browser. TCRdb holds this immuneACCESS table with in-frame rearrangements only. Some clones are missing; in checked studies, unresolved V genes explain under half, and the rest has no known cause. V, J and clone size derive from that table, while D and trimming were established from the DNA sequence. The sample profile shows about 350,000 clones; approximately 93% of them were found once. The biggest ten clones account for 5% to 7% of the sample.

The specimen was peripheral blood, collected 4 to 5 months after surgery. The rearrangement combines TRBV20-1 with TRBJ2-1; no D gene can be assigned with confidence. This sequence was found in a boy younger than two with tuberous sclerosis and intractable seizures. The nucleotides read TGCAGTGCTACCGGTCACAATGAGCAGTTCTTC. Translated, this is CSATGHNEQFF.